A single sample gave rise to the 20 T cell receptor beta chains below, sequenced in a study of OX40 agonist ivuxolimab in advanced cancers. Clones were read by immunoSEQ multiplex PCR, and TCRdb kept only the in-frame ones, dropping some. This sample has approximately 66,000 clones, with approximately 88% found just once. The material sequenced was CD4+ or CD8+ T cells sorted from blood, taken in a trial of the OX40 agonist ivuxolimab. Receptors originate from an adult with an advanced solid tumor such as melanoma, head and neck, liver or kidney cancer.

DNA of the CDR3: TGTGCCAGCAGCCTCCGGGACCGCGGCAGGGGTTGGGGCTACACCTTC. It specifies CASSLRDRGRGWGYTF. V and J are TRBV5-4 and TRBJ1-2; D might be TRBD1 (6 bases). The germline V gene has CDR1 SGHNT and CDR2 YYREEE (reference sequence). The CDR3 is 16 amino acids. V lost 4 bases and J lost 8, with 24 bases in between.

The chain is built from TRBV11-3 and TRBJ1-1, with TRBD1 matching 9 bases. CDR1 is SGHNT and CDR2 is YENEEA in the germline V gene. The CDR3 has 15 amino acids. Losses at the gene ends were 4 bases for V and 4 bases for J; bases not matched to a gene: 7. The CDR3 is CASSSGQGFGTEAFF. CDR3 nucleotides: TGTGCCAGCAGCTCCGGACAGGGGTTTGGCACTGAAGCTTTCTTT.

This clone was picked up a small number of times. The V and J genes are TRBV19 and TRBJ1-6, with TRBD1 matching over 8 bases. The J segment lost 7 bases and the V segment lost 4 bases, leaving 9 bases of the junction unmatched. The CDR3 extends over 16 amino acids. The germline gives CDR1 LNHDA, CDR2 SQIVND (reference sequence). Written as DNA, the CDR3 is TGTGCCAGTAGTAGCCTACGGACAGGGTACAATTCACCCCTCCACTTT. The encoded protein is CASSSLRTGYNSPLHF.

The chain combines TRBV11-2 with TRBJ1-1; 7 nucleotides match TRBD1. The CDR3 is 14 amino acids. With V trimmed by 0 bases and J by 7 bases, 5 bases remained unmatched. From germline, CDR1 is SGHAT and CDR2 FQNNGV. The CDR3 region is CASSLDGTALEAFF. The CDR3 nucleotides read TGTGCCAGCAGCTTAGATGGGACAGCACTTGAAGCTTTCTTT.

The chain employs TRBV28 and TRBJ1-2, with D possibly being TRBD1 (6 bases). Germline V gene sequence: CDR1 MDHEN, CDR2 SYDVKM. CDR3 length: 15 residues. V lost 5 bases and J lost 4, with 17 bases in between. CDR3 coding DNA: TGTGCCAGCAGTCCCCTCTCGACAGGAACCTATGGCTACACCTTC. This codes for CASSPLSTGTYGYTF.

This chain connects TRBV5-1 to TRBJ2-2; D might be TRBD1 (6 bases). The CDR3 totals 16 residues. The germline gives CDR1 SGHRS, CDR2 YFSETQ. Trimming took 4 bases from V and 1 from J, leaving 14 bases between them. CDR3 in DNA: TGCGCCAGCAGCCCCAGTTCGGGACAGAACACCGGGGAGCTGTTTTTT. Translated: CASSPSSGQNTGELFF.

The V call is TRBV5-6, the J call TRBJ2-7; D is unresolved. Germline CDR1 and CDR2: SGHDT and YYEEEE. V was clipped by 4 bases and J by 3 bases, with 17 bases between them. The CDR3 extends over 15 amino acids. The CDR3 protein is CASSPLRTAVYEQYF. CDR3 bases: TGTGCCAGCAGCCCCCTAAGGACGGCGGTCTACGAGCAGTACTTC.

The V gene is TRBV5-1, the J gene TRBJ1-1, with unresolved D. The CDR3 contains 13 residues. Trimming shortened V by 0 bases and J by 11 bases, and 14 bases separated the two germline ends. Per the germline V gene, CDR1 is SGHRS and CDR2 is YFSETQ. The CDR3 region has the DNA TGCGCCAGCAGCTTGGGCCCTTCAGTGGAGGCTTTCTTT. Protein sequence: CASSLGPSVEAFF.

The rearrangement links TRBV7-6 to TRBJ1-1; D is ambiguous. The germline gives CDR1 SGHVS, CDR2 FNYEAQ. The V end lost 5 bases, the J end lost 0 bases, and 7 bases lay between the germline ends. The CDR3 is 13 residues long. CDR3 protein: CASSKTLNTEAFF. The CDR3 DNA reads TGTGCCAGCAGCAAGACACTGAACACTGAAGCTTTCTTT.

A few counts support this clone. The CDR3 region is CSVGDRDRVGTTEAFF. Written as DNA, the CDR3 is TGCAGCGTTGGCGACCGGGACAGGGTAGGTACTACTGAAGCTTTCTTT. The chain carries TRBV29-1 and TRBJ1-1; 9 bases align to TRBD1. Germline V gene sequence: CDR1 SQVTM, CDR2 ANQGSEA. V shed 4 bases, J shed 5 bases, and the junction held 14 bases outside the gene matches. This CDR3 has 16 residues.

V is TRBV29-1 and J is TRBJ1-1, with D possibly TRBD1 on 6 matching bases. CDR3 length equals 14 residues. Between the trimmed V and J ends, which lost 5 bases and 0 bases, there was a span of 13 bases. Germline V lookup: CDR1 SQVTM, CDR2 ANQGSEA. CDR3 in DNA: TGCAGCGTTAATAGACAGGCAATGAACACTGAAGCTTTCTTT. Amino acids: CSVNRQAMNTEAFF.

This rearrangement joins TRBV11-2 to TRBJ1-3; D is unresolved. Per germline, CDR1 SGHAT and CDR2 FQNNGV. This CDR3 is 14 amino acids long. V was clipped by 0 bases and J by 3 bases, with 6 bases between them. The CDR3 DNA sequence: TGTGCCAGCAGCTTAGAAGGGTTTGGAAACACCATATATTTT. Its protein product is CASSLEGFGNTIYF.

The V call is TRBV9, the J call TRBJ2-1; no firm D call. Looked up from germline, CDR1 is SGDLS and CDR2 is YYNGEE. V was trimmed by 1 base and J by 0 bases, leaving 11 bases between them. The CDR3 spans 16 residues. CDR3 in DNA: TGTGCCAGCAGCGTATTGTCTACGAGCTCCTACAATGAGCAGTTCTTC. This translates into CASSVLSTSSYNEQFF.

This chain joins TRBV25-1 and TRBJ2-5; D not resolved. Trimming left V 4 bases short and J 5 bases short, with 11 bases between. This CDR3 has 13 amino acids. The germline V gene has CDR1 MGHDK and CDR2 SYGVNS. CDR3 DNA sequence: TGTGCCAGCAGTGTAACCCGAGCGGAGACCCAGTACTTC. This gives the protein CASSVTRAETQYF.

This rearrangement joins TRBV7-2 to TRBJ1-1; 9 bases agree with TRBD1. The CDR3 consists of 17 residues. Germline V lookup: CDR1 SGHTA, CDR2 FQGNSA. Unmatched junction bases numbered 16, after V lost 4 bases and J lost 7 bases. The CDR3 here is CASSSFGTGFNGGEAFF. The CDR3 nucleotides read TGTGCCAGCAGCTCTTTTGGGACAGGGTTTAACGGTGGTGAAGCTTTCTTT.

The V call is TRBV2, the J call TRBJ2-5, with 8 nucleotides matching TRBD2. The CDR3 is 17 amino acids. Trimming took 4 bases from V and 5 from J; bases not matched to a gene: 15. From germline, CDR1 is SNHLY and CDR2 FYNNEI. This CDR3 reads CASSGEKSGGRGETQYF. Written as DNA, the CDR3 is TGTGCCAGCAGTGGGGAAAAAAGCGGGGGCCGGGGGGAGACCCAGTACTTC.

This clone was seen just once. V and J are TRBV11-2 and TRBJ1-6; D is possibly TRBD1 (6 bases). Between the trimmed V and J ends, which lost 5 bases and 7 bases, there was a span of 15 bases. Per germline, CDR1 SGHAT and CDR2 FQNNGV. CDR3 length: 15 amino acids. This CDR3 reads CASSILQGRNSPLHF. The CDR3 DNA reads TGTGCCAGCAGCATATTACAGGGTCGGAATTCACCCCTCCACTTT.

The chain uses TRBV9 and TRBJ1-3, with D hard to call. Trimming left V 0 bases short and J 0 bases short, with 4 bases between. The germline V gene encodes CDR1 SGDLS and CDR2 YYNGEE. The CDR3 runs to 14 residues. The CDR3 nucleotides read TGTGCCAGCAGCGTAGCTACCTCTGGAAACACCATATATTTT. Amino acids: CASSVATSGNTIYF.

The genes are TRBV18 and TRBJ2-7; D may correspond to TRBD1 or TRBD2 (5 bases each). The V and J ends lost 3 bases and 0 bases respectively, with 9 bases between them. The CDR3 spans 14 residues. Germline lookup yields CDR1 KGHSH and CDR2 LQKENI. CDR3 protein: CASSPGVSSYEQYF. As DNA, the CDR3 is TGTGCCAGCTCACCGGGGGTGAGCTCCTACGAGCAGTACTTC.

This chain uses TRBV7-2 with TRBJ2-6; D gene unclear. The CDR3 length is 14 residues. V was pared by 8 bases and J by 1 base, with 9 bases between. Germline values: CDR1 SGHTA, CDR2 FQGNSA. The CDR3 sequence: CASVPGSGANVLTF. For the CDR3, the DNA is TGTGCCAGCGTTCCCGGTTCTGGGGCCAACGTCCTGACTTTC.